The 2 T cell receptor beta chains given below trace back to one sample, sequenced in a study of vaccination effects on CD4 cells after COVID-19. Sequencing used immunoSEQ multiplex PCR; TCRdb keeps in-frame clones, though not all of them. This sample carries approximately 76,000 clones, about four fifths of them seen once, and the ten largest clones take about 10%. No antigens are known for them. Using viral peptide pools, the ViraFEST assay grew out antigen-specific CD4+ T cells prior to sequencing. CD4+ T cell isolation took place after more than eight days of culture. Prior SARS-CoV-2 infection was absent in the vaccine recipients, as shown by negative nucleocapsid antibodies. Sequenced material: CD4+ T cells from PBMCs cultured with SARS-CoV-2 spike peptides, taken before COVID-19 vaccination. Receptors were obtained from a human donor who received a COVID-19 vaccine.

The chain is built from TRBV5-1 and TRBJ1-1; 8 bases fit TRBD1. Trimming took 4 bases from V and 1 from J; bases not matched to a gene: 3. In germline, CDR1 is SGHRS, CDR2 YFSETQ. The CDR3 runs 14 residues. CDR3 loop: CASSPGTGNTEAFF. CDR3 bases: TGCGCCAGCAGCCCAGGGACAGGGAACACTGAAGCTTTCTTT.

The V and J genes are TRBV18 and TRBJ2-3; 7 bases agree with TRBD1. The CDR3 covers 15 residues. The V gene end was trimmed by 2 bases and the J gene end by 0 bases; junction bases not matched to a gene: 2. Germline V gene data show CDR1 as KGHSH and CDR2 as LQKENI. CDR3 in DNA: TGTGCCAGCTCACCAAGGGGACAGAGCACAGATACGCAGTATTTT. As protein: CASSPRGQSTDTQYF.